The clone carrying this TCR beta chain came up a few times. This sample was included in a study of regulatory T cells in long-lasting Graves disease. Time point described: persistent/refractory GD, antithyroid drugs over 5 years with positive TRAb. PBMCs provided the RNA from which the TCR library was made. CDR3 size: 15 residues. The V gene lost 6 bases and the J gene lost 4 bases, with 19 bases spanning the gap. Germline V CDR1 and CDR2: MDHEN, SYDVKM. Libraries of TCR beta came from iRepertoire HTBI primers plus Arm-PCR of CDR3 regions. TCRdb re-analysed the multiplex PCR reads in MiXCR, keeping a single row per CDR3 protein. Here the sample spans about 290,000 distinct CDR3 sequences, around 21% being singletons.

The chain is built from TRBV28 and TRBJ2-7; D assignment may be TRBD1 or TRBD2 (6 bases each). The sequences come from peripheral blood mononuclear cells (PBMCs), collected when the disease was refractory, from a patient treated with antithyroid drugs. The clonotype comes from a female donor with Graves disease. The CDR3 reads CASSSPTGRLYEQYF. The DNA for the CDR3 is TGTGCCAGCAGCTCTCCTACAGGGAGGTTGTACGAGCAGTACTTC.